The source of this T cell receptor beta chain is a study of CD8 T cells in ankylosing spondylitis. This clonotype was counted between two and nine times. TCRdb passed the 5' RACE reads through MiXCR, listing each CDR3 protein once. The sample carries 250,000 or so distinct CDR3 sequences, about 20% recorded once. Germline CDR1 and CDR2: SEHNR and FQNEAQ (reference sequence). The ends lost 5 bases at V and 6 bases at J; junction bases unmatched: 16. The CDR3 contains 17 residues. The V gene is TRBV7-9, the J gene TRBJ2-1; 7 bases fit TRBD2. The sample comprised blood, either unsorted or a sorted T cell fraction (not recorded which). The receptor comes from a male donor with ankylosing spondylitis or in good health (not recorded which). CDR3 in DNA: TGTGCCAGCAGCCGCCCCCTTGGGGGGAGGGCCAGCAATGAGCAGTTCTTC. It codes for CASSRPLGGRASNEQFF.